Listed here are 32 T cell receptor beta chains from one sample, sequenced in a study of cytomegalovirus exposure and HLA in healthy donors. The PCR contained 60 Vbeta and 13 Jbeta primers. Here immunoSEQ multiplex PCR was the method, and the copy in TCRdb shows in-frame clones only, minus some. Here the sample spans 110,000 to 150,000 clones, approximately 78% being singletons. Source material: PBMCs. The receptors derive from a middle-aged woman in good health and CMV-seropositive.

The chain couples TRBV5-1 to TRBJ2-7; D is uncertain. This CDR3 spans 14 amino acids. Germline V gives CDR1 SGHRS, CDR2 YFSETQ. With 6 bases removed from V and 0 bases from J, the gap between germline ends came to 13 bases. CDR3 sequence reads: CASTRNSPSYEQYF. DNA for the CDR3: TGCGCCAGCACCCGGAACAGCCCCTCCTACGAGCAGTACTTC.

V usage is TRBV28 and J usage is TRBJ2-1; 8 positions agree with TRBD1. This CDR3 is built from 15 residues. Germline V gene lookup returns CDR1 MDHEN and CDR2 SYDVKM. V was pared by 3 bases and J by 6 bases, with 7 bases of the junction left unmatched. Here the CDR3 DNA reads TGTGCCAGCAGTTTGCGGGACAGGTTTGGCAATGAGCAGTTCTTC. Its protein is CASSLRDRFGNEQFF. Complete variable domain (other parts from reference TRBV28 and TRBJ2-1): DVKVTQSSRYLVKRTGEKVFLECVQDMDHENMFWYRQDPGLGLRLIYFSYDVKMKEKGDIPEGYSVSREKKERFSLILESASTNQTSMYLCASSLRDRFGNEQFFGPGTRLTVL.

The chain combines TRBV2 with TRBJ1-5, with D unclear. Trimming stripped 5 bases from V and 2 bases from J, with 10 bases between. The V gene's germline CDR1 is SNHLY and CDR2 FYNNEI. This CDR3 contains 14 residues. The CDR3 spells CASSPSPGNQPQHF. The CDR3 DNA is TGTGCCAGCAGTCCCAGTCCCGGCAATCAGCCCCAGCATTTT. The full variable domain, its missing parts supplied by reference TRBV2 and TRBJ1-5, is EPEVTQTPSHQVTQMGQEVILRCVPISNHLYFYWYRQILGQKVEFLVSFYNNEISEKSEIFDDQFSVERPDGSNFTLKIRSTKLEDSAMYFCASSPSPGNQPQHFGDGTRLSIL.

The V gene is TRBV4-2, the J gene TRBJ2-5, with 8 bases aligning to TRBD1. CDR1 and CDR2 from the germline V gene are LGHNA and YNFKEQ. The CDR3 spans 15 residues. V lost 1 base to trimming and J lost 5 bases; unmatched junction nucleotides: 6. The chain's CDR3 is CASSQGGQGKETQYF. The CDR3 nucleotides are TGTGCCAGCAGCCAAGGCGGACAGGGAAAGGAGACCCAGTACTTC.

The J gene is TRBJ2-5, the V gene TRBV6-1, with D hard to call. The J call is uncertain, as TRBJ2-7 better fits the DNA end. This CDR3 has 12 amino acids. The germline V gene has CDR1 MNHNS and CDR2 SASEGT. The CDR3 loop reads CASRENSYEQYF. CDR3 bases: TGTGCCAGCAGAGAAAATTCCTACGAGCAGTACTTC.

J is TRBJ2-2 and V is TRBV5-6, with D possibly TRBD2 on 5 matching bases. V was pared by 4 bases and J by 5 bases, with 15 bases between. The CDR3 sequence is 15 residues long. The germline gives CDR1 SGHDT, CDR2 YYEEEE. This CDR3 is CASSRPMEATGELFF. CDR3 coding DNA: TGTGCCAGCAGCCGACCGATGGAGGCGACCGGGGAGCTGTTTTTT. The variable domain in full, with the rest retrieved from reference TRBV5-6 and TRBJ2-2, is DAGVTQSPTHLIKTRGQQVTLRCSPKSGHDTVSWYQQALGQGPQFIFQYYEEEERQRGNFPDRFSGHQFPNYSSELNVNALLLGDSALYLCASSRPMEATGELFFGEGSRLTVL.

The rearrangement joins TRBV6-5 to TRBJ2-4; D might be TRBD2 (5 bases). Per the germline V gene, CDR1 is MNHEY and CDR2 is SVGAGI. The CDR3 runs to 15 residues. V dropped 9 bases and J dropped 3 bases, with 18 bases sitting between them. CDR3 coding DNA: TGTGCCAGTTTCGGGTGGGCCCGGGGCAAAAACATTCAGTACTTC. This gives the protein CASFGWARGKNIQYF.

This clone was observed a few times. The chain combines TRBV6-1 with TRBJ1-6; TRBD1 matches 7 bases. CDR1 is MNHNS, CDR2 SASEGT, per germline. Losses at the gene ends were 5 bases for V and 7 bases for J; bases not matched to a gene: 8. The CDR3 is 15 residues long. CDR3 DNA sequence: TGTGCCAGCAGTCTTACAGGGGTTGGGAATTCACCCCTCCACTTT. It specifies CASSLTGVGNSPLHF.

Remarks on this clone: The same CDR3 can be traced to other DNA sequences in this sample. This chain connects TRBV5-4 to TRBJ2-5; TRBD2 agrees at 11 bases. The trim removed 5 bases at V and 2 bases at J, leaving 2 bases unmatched. Germline V lookup: CDR1 SGHNT, CDR2 YYREEE (reference sequence). CDR3 size: 14 residues. In nucleotides, the CDR3 is TGTGCCAGCAGACTAGCGGGGGTGCAAGAGACCCAGTACTTC. Translation gives CASRLAGVQETQYF.

The chain employs TRBV4-1 and TRBJ2-7; D remains ambiguous. This CDR3 is built from 16 residues. CDR1 and CDR2 (germline): MGHRA, YSYEKL. The V end lost 5 bases, the J end lost 4 bases, and 21 bases lay between the germline ends. CDR3 amino acids: CASSYNIAPGRYEQYF. Here the CDR3 DNA reads TGCGCCAGCAGCTATAACATCGCCCCAGGCCGGTACGAGCAGTACTTC.

A single count supports this clone. This chain links TRBV28 with TRBJ2-3, with TRBD1 matching 9 bases. The CDR3 contains 15 residues. Per the germline V gene, CDR1 is MDHEN and CDR2 is SYDVKM. The ends lost 6 bases at V and 5 bases at J; junction bases unmatched: 9. The CDR3 bases are TGTGCCAGCAGGATTGACAGGGGGGGTAAAGATACGCAGTATTTT. Its protein product is CASRIDRGGKDTQYF.

J is TRBJ2-2 and V is TRBV6-6, with 7 bases matching TRBD1. V lost 2 bases to trimming and J lost 0 bases; unmatched junction nucleotides: 0. The CDR3 totals 15 residues. The germline gives CDR1 MNHNY, CDR2 SVGAGI (reference sequence). This CDR3 is CASSYRGPNTGELFF. For the CDR3, the DNA is TGTGCCAGCAGTTACAGGGGGCCGAACACCGGGGAGCTGTTTTTT.

J is TRBJ2-5 and V is TRBV5-6, with TRBD1 matching 7 bases. J lost 3 bases, V lost 4 bases, and 3 bases had no gene match. The CDR3 runs 13 residues. Germline loops: CDR1 SGHDT, CDR2 YYEEEE. The CDR3 reads CASSATGKETQYF. The CDR3 bases are TGTGCCAGCAGCGCGACAGGGAAAGAGACCCAGTACTTC.

The chain has TRBV6-6 and TRBJ2-5, with D uncertain. CDR1 is MNHNY and CDR2 is SVGAGI in the germline V gene (reference sequence). The V end lost 2 bases, the J end lost 5 bases, and 9 bases lay between the germline ends. CDR3 length equals 13 residues. CDR3 sequence (DNA): TGTGCCAGCAGTTACAAACTAACGGAGACCCAGTACTTC. It is translated as CASSYKLTETQYF.

The chain couples TRBV11-2 to TRBJ2-3, with no clear D. V lost 4 bases, J lost 4 bases, and 9 bases lay in between. The CDR3 totals 13 residues. CDR1 and CDR2 (germline): SGHAT, FQNNGV. CDR3 DNA: TGTGCCAGCAGCTCTGCCCTACCAGATACGCAGTATTTT. It specifies CASSSALPDTQYF.

The chain carries TRBV19 and TRBJ1-4; a weak D match, TRBD1 (5 bases). The ends were cut back, 9 bases at V and 2 bases at J, with 13 bases in the middle. CDR3 size: 14 residues. The V gene's germline CDR1 is LNHDA and CDR2 SQIVND (reference sequence). CDR3 bases: TGTGCCAGCCGACCCGGGGGGACTAATGAAAAACTGTTTTTT. It encodes CASRPGGTNEKLFF.

V and J are TRBV28 and TRBJ1-3, with a tentative D call TRBD1 (5 bases). V dropped 2 bases and J dropped 1 base, with 12 bases sitting between them. Germline CDR1 reads MDHEN; CDR2 reads SYDVKM. This CDR3 is 16 amino acids long. The CDR3 is CASSLQTRVSGNTIYF. CDR3 sequence (DNA): TGTGCCAGCAGTTTACAAACCAGGGTATCTGGAAACACCATATATTTT.

The chain joins TRBV5-1 to TRBJ1-1, with TRBD1 matching 7 bases. This CDR3 comprises 14 residues. CDR1 SGHRS and CDR2 YFSETQ come from the germline V gene. The trim removed 3 bases at V and 1 base at J, leaving 3 bases unmatched. CDR3 bases: TGCGCCAGCAGCTCGGGACAGTGGAACACTGAAGCTTTCTTT. As protein: CASSSGQWNTEAFF.

The gene calls are TRBV6-1 and TRBJ2-1; TRBD2 matches 8 bases. CDR1 is MNHNS and CDR2 is SASEGT in the germline V gene. The CDR3 spans 15 residues. J gave up 7 bases and V 6 bases, and 11 bases lay outside the gene matches. CDR3 sequence: CASSVGLGHGNEQFF. DNA for the CDR3: TGTGCCAGCAGCGTGGGACTAGGGCACGGGAATGAGCAGTTCTTC.

The V and J genes are TRBV4-3 and TRBJ2-3; weak D call: TRBD2 (5 bases). The germline V gene encodes CDR1 LGHNA and CDR2 YSLEER. Between the trimmed V and J ends, which lost 4 bases and 4 bases, there was a span of 9 bases. The CDR3 consists of 13 residues. DNA of the CDR3: TGCGCCAGCAGCCGGACTGGGTCAGATACGCAGTATTTT. Translated: CASSRTGSDTQYF.

The chain employs TRBV2 and TRBJ2-1; D may be TRBD2 (6 bases). Germline CDR1 is SNHLY and CDR2 is FYNNEI. The CDR3 runs 13 residues. Trimming removed 5 bases from V and 9 bases from J, with 14 bases in between. The CDR3, as DNA: TGTGCCAGCAGTTCTACGACTAGGGGTGAGCAGTTCTTC. Translated: CASSSTTRGEQFF.

The chain carries TRBV18 and TRBJ1-1, with D unclear. Germline CDR1 reads KGHSH; CDR2 reads LQKENI. CDR3 length equals 13 residues. With 3 bases removed from V and 4 bases from J, the gap between germline ends came to 9 bases. For the CDR3, the DNA is TGTGCCAGCTCACCGGGAGGGCTCACTGAAGCTTTCTTT. Translation gives CASSPGGLTEAFF.

About this clone itself: A read error may produce the germline difference seen at one junction end. The gene calls are TRBV7-8 and TRBJ2-3; D possibly corresponds to TRBD2 (6 bases). The CDR3 spans 14 residues. Looked up from germline, CDR1 is SGHVS and CDR2 is FQNEAQ. The CDR3 DNA sequence: TGTGCCAGCAGCCTAGCGACTAGCACAGATACGCAGTATTTT. Its translation is CASSLATSTDTQYF.

The chain joins TRBV23-1 to TRBJ2-3, with D possibly matching TRBD1 (6 bases). TRBV23-1 is known as an ORF, though its function is uncertain. V was shortened by 3 bases and J by 0 bases, with 10 bases between the two germline ends. The CDR3 extends over 15 amino acids. The CDR3 DNA follows: TGCGCCAGCAGTCACCGGGACAAGAGCACAGATACGCAGTATTTT. The encoded protein is CASSHRDKSTDTQYF.

The V gene is TRBV10-3, the J gene TRBJ2-3, with D perhaps TRBD2 (6 bases). Germline assignment: CDR1 ENHRY and CDR2 SYGVKD. The CDR3 totals 14 residues. Trimming stripped 2 bases from V and 1 base from J, with 7 bases between. CDR3 in DNA: TGTGCCATCAGTGAGGCTAGCGGCACAGATACGCAGTATTTT. Translated, it gives CAISEASGTDTQYF.

V usage is TRBV6-6 and J usage is TRBJ2-2; 13 bases agree with TRBD2. The CDR3 is 15 amino acids. Germline CDR1 and CDR2: MNHNY and SVGAGI (reference sequence). Losses at the gene ends were 6 bases for V and 6 bases for J; bases not matched to a gene: 4. The CDR3 nucleotides are TGTGCCAGCAGCGGACTAGCGGGAGCCGCCGGGGAGCTGTTTTTT. Its translation is CASSGLAGAAGELFF.

The chain links TRBV2 to TRBJ2-3, with D possibly TRBD1 on 5 matching bases. Germline V gene data show CDR1 as SNHLY and CDR2 as FYNNEI. Trimming pared 4 bases from V and 0 bases from J, leaving 11 bases between. The CDR3 loop spans 15 amino acids. The CDR3, as DNA: TGTGCCAGCAGTGTAGAGCCAGGGAGCACAGATACGCAGTATTTT. Protein product: CASSVEPGSTDTQYF.

This rearrangement joins TRBV5-1 to TRBJ1-1; D is ambiguous. CDR1 and CDR2 (germline): SGHRS, YFSETQ. V was shortened by 0 bases and J by 6 bases, with 9 bases between the two germline ends. This CDR3 contains 13 residues. The CDR3 loop reads CASSLAGVSEAFF. The DNA for the CDR3 is TGCGCCAGCAGCTTGGCCGGTGTCTCTGAAGCTTTCTTT. Using reference TRBV5-1 and TRBJ1-1 for the parts outside the CDR3, the full variable domain is KAGVTQTPRYLIKTRGQQVTLSCSPISGHRSVSWYQQTPGQGLQFLFEYFSETQRNKGNFPGRFSGRQFSNSRSEMNVSTLELGDSALYLCASSLAGVSEAFFGQGTRLTVV.

The chain joins TRBV28 to TRBJ2-7, with D unresolved. Germline V CDR1 and CDR2: MDHEN, SYDVKM. The germline V and J ends were trimmed by 10 bases and 3 bases, with 13 bases remaining between them. The CDR3 length is 12 residues. In DNA, the CDR3 is TGTGCCACCGCTCAATCCAGCTACGAGCAGTACTTC. Translation: CATAQSSYEQYF.

The chain couples TRBV7-8 to TRBJ2-3; the D gene is possibly TRBD1 (5 bases). Germline loops: CDR1 SGHVS, CDR2 FQNEAQ. Trimming took 3 bases from V and 2 from J, leaving 9 bases between them. CDR3 length: 14 amino acids. CDR3 loop: CASSFSGFTDTQYF. DNA for the CDR3: TGTGCCAGCAGCTTTTCAGGGTTCACAGATACGCAGTATTTT.

The sample holds one count of this clone. The chain couples TRBV5-1 to TRBJ2-1; no clear D gene. The V and J ends lost 0 bases and 7 bases respectively, with 11 bases between them. The CDR3 is 14 residues long. Per germline, CDR1 SGHRS and CDR2 YFSETQ. The CDR3 loop is CASSLVVTTNEQFF. The CDR3, as DNA: TGCGCCAGCAGCTTGGTGGTTACTACTAATGAGCAGTTCTTC.

This clone was observed a few times. This sequence joins TRBV15 and TRBJ2-7; D may be TRBD2 (6 bases). This CDR3 spans 16 amino acids. Looked up from germline, CDR1 is LNHNV and CDR2 is YYDKDF (reference sequence). Trimming stripped 7 bases from V and 2 bases from J, with 21 bases between. The CDR3 sequence is CATTPGGSFSPYEQYF. The CDR3 region has the DNA TGTGCCACCACTCCTGGGGGGTCCTTTTCCCCCTACGAGCAGTACTTC.